Below, 17 T cell receptor beta chains from the same sample are listed, as sequenced in a study of T cell responses to AZD1222 COVID-19 vaccine. Method: immunoSEQ multiplex PCR; TCRdb's copy keeps in-frame clones and lacks some. The sample lists 150,000 to 200,000 clones, roughly 92% seen once, with 1% to 1.5% in the top ten. The source was peripheral blood, collected on day 0 of AZD1222 vaccination. The receptors here all came from an adult in good health.

The chain is built from TRBV6-2 or TRBV6-3 and TRBJ1-6, with D possibly TRBD1 on 5 matching bases. This CDR3 has 16 residues. Germline V gene lookup returns CDR1 MNHEY and CDR2 SVGEGT. The V and J ends lost 2 bases and 2 bases respectively, with 10 bases between them. The CDR3 spells CASSYIGAAYNSPLHF. CDR3 DNA sequence: TGTGCCAGCAGTTACATCGGGGCAGCCTATAATTCACCCCTCCACTTT.

The genes are TRBV3-1 (or the pseudogene TRBV3-2) and TRBJ1-4; tentatively, D is TRBD1 (5 bases). Trimming left V 1 base short and J 3 bases short, with 12 bases between. The CDR3 is made up of 16 amino acids. Germline lookup yields CDR1 LGHDT and CDR2 YNNKEL (reference sequence). The CDR3 region has the DNA TGTGCCAGCAGCCAAGGTTTCGGGGGTTCTAATGAAAAACTGTTTTTT. This codes for CASSQGFGGSNEKLFF.

J is TRBJ2-7 and V is TRBV6-6, with 9 positions matching TRBD2. The CDR3 is made up of 15 amino acids. Germline loops: CDR1 MNHNY, CDR2 SVGAGI (reference sequence). The trim removed 3 bases at V and 2 bases at J, leaving 5 bases unmatched. Written as DNA, the CDR3 is TGTGCCAGCAGTTATGGCGGGGGGGGGCCCTACGAGCAGTACTTC. Translation: CASSYGGGGPYEQYF.

This rearrangement joins TRBV7-9 to TRBJ2-3; perhaps TRBD1 as D (5 bases). The CDR3 runs 15 residues. CDR1 is SEHNR, CDR2 FQNEAQ, per germline (reference sequence). V dropped 5 bases and J dropped 2 bases, with 14 bases sitting between them. CDR3 loop: CASSPLGQPTDTQYF. The CDR3 DNA follows: TGTGCCAGCAGCCCTCTGGGGCAGCCCACAGATACGCAGTATTTT.

The V gene is TRBV15, the J gene TRBJ2-5; no definite D call. Germline values: CDR1 LNHNV, CDR2 YYDKDF (reference sequence). With 1 base removed from V and 1 base from J, the gap between germline ends came to 7 bases. This CDR3 spans 14 amino acids. CDR3 region: CATSRVQRQETQYF. CDR3 nucleotide sequence: TGTGCCACCAGCAGAGTGCAACGCCAAGAGACCCAGTACTTC.

This rearrangement joins TRBV2 to TRBJ1-1, with D possibly TRBD1 on 5 matching bases. V was cut by 10 bases and J by 3 bases, with 21 bases left in between. This CDR3 contains 15 residues. CDR1 and CDR2 from the germline V gene are SNHLY and FYNNEI. CDR3 amino acids: CAINEDGAMDTEAFF. The CDR3 DNA reads TGTGCCATCAACGAAGACGGGGCAATGGACACTGAAGCTTTCTTT.

The genes are TRBV12-3 or TRBV12-4 and TRBJ1-3, with a weak D call TRBD1 (5 bases). Trimming left V 6 bases short and J 4 bases short, with 10 bases between. The CDR3 is made up of 13 amino acids. Written as DNA, the CDR3 is TGTGCCAGCAGGAGGACATCCGGAAACACCATATATTTT. It specifies CASRRTSGNTIYF.

The chain has TRBV4-2 and TRBJ2-5; TRBD2 agrees at 11 bases. The CDR3 spans 17 residues. Germline-derived CDR1 and CDR2 are LGHNA and YNFKEQ. Germline trimming cut 4 bases from V and 2 bases from J; bases unmatched to any gene: 9. The CDR3 protein is CASSLNVIAGGQETQYF. In DNA, the CDR3 is TGTGCCAGCAGCCTCAACGTGATAGCGGGGGGGCAAGAGACCCAGTACTTC.

V is TRBV27 and J is TRBJ1-2, with D perhaps TRBD1 (6 bases). Germline CDR1 MNHEY, CDR2 SMNVEV (reference sequence). V lost 6 bases and J lost 3, with 14 bases in between. The CDR3 has 14 amino acids. DNA for the CDR3: TGTGCCAGCAGGGATGAGGGGGGGGACTATGGCTACACCTTC. This translates into CASRDEGGDYGYTF.

The chain recombines TRBV3-1 (or the pseudogene TRBV3-2) with TRBJ2-5, with 10 bases that match TRBD2. The V segment lost 1 base and the J segment 1 base; nucleotides outside the gene matches: 12. Germline assignment: CDR1 LGHDT and CDR2 YNNKEL (reference sequence). CDR3 length equals 19 residues. CDR3 coding DNA: TGTGCCAGCAGCCAAGGCGGGGGCACTAGGACTAGCGGCCAAGAGACCCAGTACTTC. Its protein is CASSQGGGTRTSGQETQYF.

Concerning this clone itself: In the same sample, other DNA sequences code for this CDR3. The genes are TRBV15 and TRBJ1-5; 7 positions agree with TRBD1. The trim removed 0 bases at V and 7 bases at J, leaving 6 bases unmatched. Germline values: CDR1 LNHNV, CDR2 YYDKDF (reference sequence). CDR3 length: 15 amino acids. CDR3 region: CATSRDRQGGQPQHF. Here the CDR3 DNA reads TGTGCCACCAGCAGAGATCGACAGGGTGGCCAGCCCCAGCATTTT. Full variable domain (rest looked up from reference TRBV15 and TRBJ1-5): DAMVIQNPRYQVTQFGKPVTLSCSQTLNHNVMYWYQQKSSQAPKLLFHYYDKDFNNEADTPDNFQSRRPNTSFCFLDIRSPGLGDTAMYLCATSRDRQGGQPQHFGDGTRLSIL.

This sequence joins TRBV10-3 and TRBJ1-6; TRBD1 matches 7 bases. The J segment lost 9 bases and the V segment lost 11 bases, leaving 13 bases of the junction unmatched. CDR1 is ENHRY, CDR2 SYGVKD, per germline. This CDR3 comprises 14 residues. The CDR3 here is CASRATGNTSPLHF. The CDR3 DNA is TGTGCCTCGCGGGCGACAGGGAACACTTCACCCCTCCACTTT.

This rearrangement joins TRBV6-6 to TRBJ1-1; D gene uncertain. The CDR3 extends over 14 amino acids. The germline CDR1 and CDR2 sequences are MNHNY and SVGAGI (reference sequence). V lost 6 bases and J lost 1, with 12 bases in between. DNA of the CDR3: TGTGCCAGCAGGAAGCGGACGGAGAACACTGAAGCTTTCTTT. Translated: CASRKRTENTEAFF.

The chain couples TRBV7-9 to TRBJ2-7, with D perhaps being TRBD1 or TRBD2 (5 bases each). CDR1 is SEHNR, CDR2 FQNEAQ, per germline (reference sequence). Trimming pared 1 base from V and 1 base from J, leaving 11 bases between. CDR3 length: 15 residues. The CDR3: CASSLGGALSYEQYF. In DNA form, the CDR3 reads TGTGCCAGCAGCTTAGGAGGGGCATTGTCCTACGAGCAGTACTTC.

The V and J genes are TRBV2 and TRBJ1-4; the D is unclear. Trimming took off 5 bases at V and 5 bases at J, with 12 bases between the two ends. The CDR3 spans 14 residues. The V gene's germline CDR1 is SNHLY and CDR2 FYNNEI. In DNA, the CDR3 is TGTGCCAGCAGTTGGGCAGTAAAGAATGAAAAACTGTTTTTT. Residues: CASSWAVKNEKLFF.

This clone occurred once. The chain employs TRBV3-1 (or the pseudogene TRBV3-2) and TRBJ1-1; no definite D call. The germline V gene has CDR1 LGHDT and CDR2 YNNKEL (reference sequence). This CDR3 contains 14 residues. Between the trimmed V and J ends, which lost 4 bases and 7 bases, there was a span of 16 bases. CDR3 in amino acids: CASSRKRSGNEAFF. As DNA, the CDR3 is TGTGCCAGCAGCCGAAAACGGTCGGGGAATGAAGCTTTCTTT.

The chain employs TRBV19 and TRBJ1-1; no firm D call. This CDR3 is 13 amino acids long. Germline V lookup: CDR1 LNHDA, CDR2 SQIVND (reference sequence). Trimming removed 0 bases from V and 11 bases from J, with 13 bases in between. The DNA for the CDR3 is TGTGCCAGTAGTATAGATGGGATAGGGCAGGCTTTCTTT. Its protein is CASSIDGIGQAFF.